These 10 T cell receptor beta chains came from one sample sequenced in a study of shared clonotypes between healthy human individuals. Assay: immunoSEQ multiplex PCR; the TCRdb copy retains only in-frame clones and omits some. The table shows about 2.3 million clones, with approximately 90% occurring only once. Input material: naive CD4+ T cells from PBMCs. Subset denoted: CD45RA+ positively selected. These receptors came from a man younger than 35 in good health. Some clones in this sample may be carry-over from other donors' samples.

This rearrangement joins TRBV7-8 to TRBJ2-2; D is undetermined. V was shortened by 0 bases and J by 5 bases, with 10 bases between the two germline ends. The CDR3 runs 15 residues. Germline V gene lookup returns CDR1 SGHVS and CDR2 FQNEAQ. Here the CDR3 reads CASSLAALLTGELFF. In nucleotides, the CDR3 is TGTGCCAGCAGCTTAGCCGCTCTCTTGACCGGGGAGCTGTTTTTT.

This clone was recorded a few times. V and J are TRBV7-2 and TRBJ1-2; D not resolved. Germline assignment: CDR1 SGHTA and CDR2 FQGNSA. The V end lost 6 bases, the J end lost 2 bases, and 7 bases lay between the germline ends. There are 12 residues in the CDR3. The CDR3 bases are TGTGCCAGCAGGCCGACGAACTATGGCTACACCTTC. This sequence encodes CASRPTNYGYTF.

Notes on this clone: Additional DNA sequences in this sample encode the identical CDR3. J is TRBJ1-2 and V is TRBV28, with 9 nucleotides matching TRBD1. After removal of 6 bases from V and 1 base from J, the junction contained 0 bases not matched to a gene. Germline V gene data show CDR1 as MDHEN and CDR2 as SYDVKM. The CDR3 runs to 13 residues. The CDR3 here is CASRGQGNYGYTF. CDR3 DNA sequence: TGTGCCAGCAGGGGACAGGGTAACTATGGCTACACCTTC.

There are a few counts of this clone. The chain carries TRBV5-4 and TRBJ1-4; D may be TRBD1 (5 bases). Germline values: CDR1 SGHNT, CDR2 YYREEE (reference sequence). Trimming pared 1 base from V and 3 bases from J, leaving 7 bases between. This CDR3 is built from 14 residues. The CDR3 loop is CASSLRGPNEKLFF. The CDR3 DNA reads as TGTGCCAGCAGCTTGAGGGGCCCTAATGAAAAACTGTTTTTT.

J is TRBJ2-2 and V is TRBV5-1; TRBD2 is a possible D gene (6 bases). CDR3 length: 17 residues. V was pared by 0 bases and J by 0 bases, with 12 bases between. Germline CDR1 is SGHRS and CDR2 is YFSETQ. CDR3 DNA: TGCGCCAGCAGCTTGGCTTCTAGCGCAACGAACACCGGGGAGCTGTTTTTT. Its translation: CASSLASSATNTGELFF.

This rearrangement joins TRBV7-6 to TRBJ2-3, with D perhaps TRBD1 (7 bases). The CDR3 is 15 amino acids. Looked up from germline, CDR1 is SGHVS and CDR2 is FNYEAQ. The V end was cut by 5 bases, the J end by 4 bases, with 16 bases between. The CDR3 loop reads CASSARGVVADTQYF. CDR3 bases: TGTGCCAGCAGCGCCAGGGGGGTAGTCGCAGATACGCAGTATTTT.

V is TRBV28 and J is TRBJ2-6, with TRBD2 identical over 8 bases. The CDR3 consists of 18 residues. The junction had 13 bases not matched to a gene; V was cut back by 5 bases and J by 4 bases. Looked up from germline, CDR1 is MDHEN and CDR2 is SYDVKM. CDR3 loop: CASSPLPTAGAGANVLTF. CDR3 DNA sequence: TGTGCCAGCAGTCCTCTACCGACAGCGGGGGCCGGGGCCAACGTCCTGACTTTC. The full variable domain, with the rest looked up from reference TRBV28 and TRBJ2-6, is DVKVTQSSRYLVKRTGEKVFLECVQDMDHENMFWYRQDPGLGLRLIYFSYDVKMKEKGDIPEGYSVSREKKERFSLILESASTNQTSMYLCASSPLPTAGAGANVLTFGAGSRLTVL.

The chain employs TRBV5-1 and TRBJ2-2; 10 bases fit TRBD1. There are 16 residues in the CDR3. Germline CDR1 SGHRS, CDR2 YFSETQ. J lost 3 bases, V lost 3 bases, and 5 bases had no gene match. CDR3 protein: CASSYFGTGDTGELFF. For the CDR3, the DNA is TGCGCCAGCAGCTATTTCGGGACAGGGGACACCGGGGAGCTGTTTTTT.

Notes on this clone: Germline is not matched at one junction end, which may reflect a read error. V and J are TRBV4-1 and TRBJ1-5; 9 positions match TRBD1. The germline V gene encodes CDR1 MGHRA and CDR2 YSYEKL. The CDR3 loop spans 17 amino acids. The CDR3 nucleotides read TGCGCCAGCAGCCCCAAGGAGCCAACAGGGGGCAAACAGCCCCAGCATTTT. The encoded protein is CASSPKEPTGGKQPQHF.

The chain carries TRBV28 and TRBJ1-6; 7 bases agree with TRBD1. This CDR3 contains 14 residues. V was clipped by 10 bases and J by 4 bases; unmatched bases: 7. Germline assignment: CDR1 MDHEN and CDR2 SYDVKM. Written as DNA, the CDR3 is TGTGCCACTTCCACGGGACAGTATAATTCACCCCTCCACTTT. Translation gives CATSTGQYNSPLHF.